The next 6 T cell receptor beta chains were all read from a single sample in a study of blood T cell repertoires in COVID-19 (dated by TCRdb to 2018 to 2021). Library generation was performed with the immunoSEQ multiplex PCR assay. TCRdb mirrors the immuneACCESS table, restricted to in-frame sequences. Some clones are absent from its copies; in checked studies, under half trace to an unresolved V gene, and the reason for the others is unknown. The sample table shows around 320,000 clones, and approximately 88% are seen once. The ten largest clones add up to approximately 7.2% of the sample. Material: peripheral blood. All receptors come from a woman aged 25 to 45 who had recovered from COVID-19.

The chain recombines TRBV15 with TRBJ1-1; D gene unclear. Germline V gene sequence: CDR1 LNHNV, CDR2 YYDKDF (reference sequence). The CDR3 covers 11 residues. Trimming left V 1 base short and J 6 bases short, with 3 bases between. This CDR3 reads CATSRGPEAFF. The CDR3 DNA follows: TGTGCCACCAGCAGAGGGCCTGAAGCTTTCTTT.

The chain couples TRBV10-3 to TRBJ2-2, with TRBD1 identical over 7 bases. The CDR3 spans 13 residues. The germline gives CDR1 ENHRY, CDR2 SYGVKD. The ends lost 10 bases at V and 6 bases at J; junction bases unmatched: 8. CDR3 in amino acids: CATTYQGAGELFF. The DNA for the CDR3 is TGTGCCACCACCTATCAGGGGGCCGGGGAGCTGTTTTTT.

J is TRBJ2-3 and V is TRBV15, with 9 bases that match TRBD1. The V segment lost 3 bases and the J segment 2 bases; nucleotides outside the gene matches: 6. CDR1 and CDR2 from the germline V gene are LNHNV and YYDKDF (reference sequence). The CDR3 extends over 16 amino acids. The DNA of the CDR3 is TGTGCCACCAGCAGCAGCGGGACAGGGCTCACAGATACGCAGTATTTT. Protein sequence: CATSSSGTGLTDTQYF. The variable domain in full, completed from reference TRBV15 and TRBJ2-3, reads DAMVIQNPRYQVTQFGKPVTLSCSQTLNHNVMYWYQQKSSQAPKLLFHYYDKDFNNEADTPDNFQSRRPNTSFCFLDIRSPGLGDTAMYLCATSSSGTGLTDTQYFGPGTRLTVL.

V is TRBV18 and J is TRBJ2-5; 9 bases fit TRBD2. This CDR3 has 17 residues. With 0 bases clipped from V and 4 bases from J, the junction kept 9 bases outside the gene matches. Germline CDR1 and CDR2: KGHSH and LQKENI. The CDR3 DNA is TGTGCCAGCTCACCACCGACTTCCAAGCGGGGGGCAGAGACCCAGTACTTC. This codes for CASSPPTSKRGAETQYF. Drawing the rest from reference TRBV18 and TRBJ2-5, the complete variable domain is NAGVMQNPRHLVRRRGQEARLRCSPMKGHSHVYWYRQLPEEGLKFMVYLQKENIIDESGMPKERFSAEFPKEGPSILRIQQVVRGDSAAYFCASSPPTSKRGAETQYFGPGTRLLVL.

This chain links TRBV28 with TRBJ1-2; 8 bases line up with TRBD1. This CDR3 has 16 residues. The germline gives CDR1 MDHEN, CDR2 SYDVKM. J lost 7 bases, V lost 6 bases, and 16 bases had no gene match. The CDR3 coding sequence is TGTGCCAGCAGACCTCTCCTCGGGACAGGAATCGTTGGCTACACCTTC. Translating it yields CASRPLLGTGIVGYTF.

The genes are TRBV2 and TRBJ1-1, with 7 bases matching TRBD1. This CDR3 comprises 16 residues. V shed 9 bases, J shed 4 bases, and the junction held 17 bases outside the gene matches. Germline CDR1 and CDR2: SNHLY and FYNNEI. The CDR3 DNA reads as TGTGCCAGAGAAATTAGAAAGGGACAGTCGGCCACTGAAGCTTTCTTT. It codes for CAREIRKGQSATEAFF.